The 18 T cell receptor beta chains given below trace back to one sample, sequenced in a study of blood T cell repertoires in COVID-19. Data came from immunoSEQ multiplex PCR; TCRdb stores just in-frame clones and leaves some out. The table shows about 200,000 clones, with 70% to 90% occurring only once. Specimen: peripheral blood. Source of these receptors: a man in his sixties with COVID-19, enrolled during active disease.

The V and J genes are TRBV28 and TRBJ2-7; D may be TRBD1 (6 bases). The CDR3 spans 14 residues. Looked up from germline, CDR1 is MDHEN and CDR2 is SYDVKM. V shed 2 bases and J shed 5 bases, with 13 bases lying between them. The CDR3 reads CASSLLTGFHEQYF. The CDR3 DNA reads TGTGCCAGCAGTTTACTTACAGGGTTCCACGAGCAGTACTTC.

Details on this clone: Other nucleotide sequences in the sample specify the same CDR3. V gene TRBV12-3 or TRBV12-4 combines with J gene TRBJ1-1; no clear D. The CDR3 consists of 13 residues. The V gene lost 5 bases and the J gene lost 1 base, with 8 bases spanning the gap. In DNA form, the CDR3 reads TGTGCCAGCAGTCCAACAGCGAACACTGAAGCTTTCTTT. This gives the protein CASSPTANTEAFF.

The rearrangement links TRBV2 to TRBJ1-6, with TRBD1 matching over 7 bases. The CDR3 is 15 amino acids. Losses at the gene ends were 1 base for V and 9 bases for J; bases not matched to a gene: 6. Germline lookup yields CDR1 SNHLY and CDR2 FYNNEI. CDR3 sequence: CASSEEGGQRSPLHF. The CDR3 region has the DNA TGTGCCAGCAGTGAAGAGGGGGGACAGCGTTCACCCCTCCACTTT.

The CDR3: CASTIQRLAYGYTF. The DNA of the CDR3 is TGTGCCAGTACAATTCAGAGACTTGCCTATGGCTACACCTTC. The genes are TRBV28 and TRBJ1-2; D is undetermined. The length of the CDR3 is 14 residues. Looked up from germline, CDR1 is MDHEN and CDR2 is SYDVKM. The ends were cut back, 9 bases at V and 4 bases at J, with 18 bases in the middle.

The rearrangement uses TRBV4-1 and TRBJ1-5; 10 nucleotides match TRBD1. Germline lookup yields CDR1 MGHRA and CDR2 YSYEKL. The CDR3 loop spans 18 amino acids. The V segment lost 5 bases and the J segment 3 bases; nucleotides outside the gene matches: 13. CDR3 region: CASSYSPGTGASNQPQHF. The DNA of the CDR3 is TGCGCCAGCAGCTATTCCCCCGGGACAGGGGCGTCCAATCAGCCCCAGCATTTT.

The chain links TRBV4-1 to TRBJ2-5; D is unresolved. The CDR3 totals 16 residues. Germline V gene sequence: CDR1 MGHRA, CDR2 YSYEKL. The germline V and J ends were trimmed by 5 bases and 3 bases, with 19 bases remaining between them. The CDR3 nucleotides are TGCGCCAGCAGCGTTCGCCCCAATACTGGTAAAGAGACCCAGTACTTC. This gives the protein CASSVRPNTGKETQYF.

This chain uses TRBV5-1 with TRBJ1-1, with TRBD1 matching over 7 bases. V lost 0 bases and J lost 5; bases outside the gene matches: 4. CDR1 is SGHRS and CDR2 is YFSETQ in the germline V gene. The CDR3 length is 14 residues. The CDR3 nucleotides are TGCGCCAGCAGCTTGGGACAGGGACAGACTGAAGCTTTCTTT. Encoded protein: CASSLGQGQTEAFF.

V gene TRBV7-9 combines with J gene TRBJ1-1; 7 positions match TRBD1. The CDR3 runs 16 residues. Germline V gene data show CDR1 as SEHNR and CDR2 as FQNEAQ (reference sequence). The junction had 10 bases not matched to a gene; V was cut back by 5 bases and J by 1 base. CDR3 DNA: TGTGCCAGCAGCCCAAGACAGGGTCTCGGGAACACTGAAGCTTTCTTT. Translating it yields CASSPRQGLGNTEAFF.

This chain uses TRBV29-1 with TRBJ1-1, with TRBD1 as a possible D gene (6 bases). There are 12 residues in the CDR3. The germline CDR1 and CDR2 sequences are SQVTM and ANQGSEA. V lost 6 bases and J lost 7, with 15 bases in between. CDR3 bases: TGCAGCGTAAGCAGGGACAAGGATGAAGCTTTCTTT. Translating it yields CSVSRDKDEAFF.

The chain links TRBV27 to TRBJ2-1, with D possibly matching TRBD2 (12 bases). The germline V and J ends were trimmed by 3 bases and 8 bases, with 29 bases remaining between them. Germline V gene sequence: CDR1 MNHEY, CDR2 SMNVEV (reference sequence). The CDR3 spans 19 residues. The chain's CDR3 is CASSFPGQGASGRVDEQFF. CDR3 nucleotides: TGTGCCAGCAGTTTCCCAGGACAGGGGGCTAGCGGGAGGGTTGATGAGCAGTTCTTC.

The CDR3 here is CASSMPGQGYTGELFF. In nucleotides, the CDR3 is TGCGCCAGCAGCATGCCGGGACAGGGTTACACCGGGGAGCTGTTTTTT. The J gene is TRBJ2-2, the V gene TRBV5-1; 9 bases match TRBD1. This CDR3 contains 16 residues. CDR1 and CDR2 from the germline V gene are SGHRS and YFSETQ. Trimming removed 4 bases from V and 3 bases from J; junction bases left unmatched: 7.

This sequence joins TRBV5-6 and TRBJ2-3; D may be TRBD2 (6 bases). Trimming removed 3 bases at V and 0 bases at J, with 14 bases between. In germline, CDR1 is SGHDT, CDR2 YYEEEE. This CDR3 has 16 amino acids. The CDR3 nucleotides are TGTGCCAGCAGCTGGGGCGGGATGTTGAGCACAGATACGCAGTATTTT. Amino acids: CASSWGGMLSTDTQYF.

The chain has TRBV10-3 and TRBJ1-2; TRBD1 might be the D (5 bases). This CDR3 region has 13 residues. Germline values: CDR1 ENHRY, CDR2 SYGVKD. Trimming removed 7 bases from V and 2 bases from J, with 11 bases in between. CDR3 sequence (DNA): TGTGCCATCACTGGGGGGGTCAACTATGGCTACACCTTC. This encodes CAITGGVNYGYTF.

This CDR3 reads CASSERGNEQFF. Here the CDR3 DNA reads TGTGCCAGCAGTGAGAGGGGGAATGAGCAGTTCTTC. The chain carries TRBV6-4 and TRBJ2-1; a possible D gene is TRBD1 (6 bases). V was pared by 3 bases and J by 7 bases, with 7 bases between. CDR1 MRHNA and CDR2 SNTAGT come from the germline V gene. The CDR3 has 12 amino acids.

The V and J genes are TRBV6-5 and TRBJ1-6; tentative D call: TRBD1 (6 bases). The CDR3 length is 14 residues. The V gene's germline CDR1 is MNHEY and CDR2 SVGAGI. V was cut by 4 bases and J by 5 bases, with 9 bases left in between. Here the CDR3 DNA reads TGTGCCAGCAGTTCACACAGGGATAATTCACCCCTCCACTTT. Translated: CASSSHRDNSPLHF.

This chain uses TRBV21-1 with TRBJ2-7; the D call of TRBD2 is as the table states it, not checked on the DNA. TRBV21-1 is reported as a pseudogene. CDR3 length: 14 amino acids. The CDR3 nucleotides are TGTGCCAGCAGCCCGGGAAAACCGAGCTACGAGCAGTACTTC. The encoded protein is CASSPGKPSYEQYF.

This chain links TRBV11-2 with TRBJ2-1; D call uncertain. The CDR3 is made up of 15 amino acids. Per the germline V gene, CDR1 is SGHAT and CDR2 is FQNNGV. V lost 1 base, J lost 4 bases, and 11 bases lay in between. The CDR3 is CASSLALVGYNEQFF. CDR3 DNA: TGTGCCAGCAGCTTAGCCCTAGTTGGATACAATGAGCAGTTCTTC.

The chain carries TRBV7-2 and TRBJ1-2; D may be TRBD1 (6 bases). Deletions cut 3 bases from V and 2 bases from J, with 7 bases between. The CDR3 spans 13 residues. CDR1 and CDR2 from the germline V gene are SGHTA and FQGNSA. CDR3 loop: CASSFGTNYGYTF. CDR3 nucleotides: TGTGCCAGCAGCTTCGGGACAAACTATGGCTACACCTTC.